The clone carrying this T cell receptor beta chain was picked up a small number of times. Its antigen is still unknown. Sequencing libraries made from TCR beta cDNA carried unique molecular identifiers. TCRdb redid the calling of the PCR reads with MiXCR, one entry per CDR3 protein. The sample consists of over 700,000 distinct CDR3 sequences, 25% to 30% of them appearing once. This entry comes from a study of post-analysis software for immune sequencing data. Findings of the study overall: Included in a set of about five TRBV segments more frequent in patients than controls were TRBV5-6, TRBV5-1 and TRBV20-1.

V was pared by 4 bases and J by 5 bases, with 7 bases of the junction left unmatched. There are 16 residues in the CDR3. Germline CDR1 reads LGHDT; CDR2 reads YNNKEL (reference sequence). The sample comprised blood. The J gene is TRBJ2-5, the V gene TRBV3-1; 13 bases align to TRBD2. The sequence was collected from a girl between 10 and 17 years old with multiple sclerosis. The CDR3 region is CASSPGLAGLEETQYF. CDR3 DNA sequence: TGTGCCAGCAGCCCGGGACTAGCGGGACTCGAGGAGACCCAGTACTTC.